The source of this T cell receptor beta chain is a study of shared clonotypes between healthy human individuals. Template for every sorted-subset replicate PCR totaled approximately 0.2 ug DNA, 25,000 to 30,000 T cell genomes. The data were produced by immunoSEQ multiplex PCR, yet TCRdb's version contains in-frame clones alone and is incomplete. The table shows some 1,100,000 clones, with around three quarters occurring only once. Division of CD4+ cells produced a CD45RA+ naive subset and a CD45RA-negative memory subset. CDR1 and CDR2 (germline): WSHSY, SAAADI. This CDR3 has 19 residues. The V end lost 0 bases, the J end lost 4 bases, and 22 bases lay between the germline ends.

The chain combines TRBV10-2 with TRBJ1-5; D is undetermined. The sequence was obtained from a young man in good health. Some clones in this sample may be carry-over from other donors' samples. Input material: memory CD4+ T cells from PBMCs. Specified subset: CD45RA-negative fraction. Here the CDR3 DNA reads TGCGCCAGCAGTGAGTCGTATCTGCGTGCAGGAAATTTAAATCAGCCCCAGCATTTT. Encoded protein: CASSESYLRAGNLNQPQHF.